What follows is one TCR beta chain and its context. The sample originates from a study of blood T cell repertoires in COVID-19. On the study more broadly: Samples taken during acute and convalescent COVID-19 were collected in the United States, Italy and Spain. Nucleic acid was either cDNA or gDNA, and it came from T cells, B-cell-depleted T cells, or PBMCs.

Authors' data handling: Quantification of nucleated cells was approximated via reference gene primer amplification. The method was immunoSEQ multiplex PCR; TCRdb's version includes in-frame clones alone and lacks a portion of them. V and J calls and clone size come straight from that table; D and trimming were deduced from the DNA. The top ten hold 10% of the sample, which has roughly 140,000 clones, approximately 82% seen once. The germline CDR1 and CDR2 sequences are MNHNY and SVGAGI (reference sequence). The CDR3 contains 17 residues. Trimming took off 5 bases at V and 3 bases at J, with 20 bases between the two ends.

The chain employs TRBV6-6 and TRBJ1-5; D unclear. Sequencing input: peripheral blood. The sequence came from a man between 60 and 75 years old with active or convalescent COVID-19. For the CDR3, the DNA is TGTGCCAGCAGTCCACACCCCGTGCGACACATCAATCAGCCCCAGCATTTT. Translating it yields CASSPHPVRHINQPQHF.